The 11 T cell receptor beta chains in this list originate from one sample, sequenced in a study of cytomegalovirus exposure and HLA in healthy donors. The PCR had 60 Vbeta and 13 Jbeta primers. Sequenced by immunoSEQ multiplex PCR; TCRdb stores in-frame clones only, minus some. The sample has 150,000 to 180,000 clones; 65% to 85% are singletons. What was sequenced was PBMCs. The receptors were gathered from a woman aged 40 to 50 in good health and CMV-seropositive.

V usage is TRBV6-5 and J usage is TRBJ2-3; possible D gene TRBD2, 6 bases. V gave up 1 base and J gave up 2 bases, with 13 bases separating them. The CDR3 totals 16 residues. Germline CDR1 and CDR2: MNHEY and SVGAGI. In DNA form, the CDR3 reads TGTGCCAGCAGTTACTGGACGGGAGCCGACACAGATACGCAGTATTTT. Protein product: CASSYWTGADTDTQYF.

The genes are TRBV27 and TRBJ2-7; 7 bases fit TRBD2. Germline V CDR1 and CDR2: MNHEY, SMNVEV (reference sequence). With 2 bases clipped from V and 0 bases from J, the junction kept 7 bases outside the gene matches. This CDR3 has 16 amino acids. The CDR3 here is CASSLQGLPSSYEQYF. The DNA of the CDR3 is TGTGCCAGCAGTTTACAGGGACTACCTTCCTCCTACGAGCAGTACTTC.

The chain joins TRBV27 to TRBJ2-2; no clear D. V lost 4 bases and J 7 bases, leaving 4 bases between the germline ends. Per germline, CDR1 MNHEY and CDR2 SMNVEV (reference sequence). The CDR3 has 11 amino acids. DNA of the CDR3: TGTGCCAGCAGTTACGGCGGGGAGCTGTTTTTT. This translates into CASSYGGELFF.

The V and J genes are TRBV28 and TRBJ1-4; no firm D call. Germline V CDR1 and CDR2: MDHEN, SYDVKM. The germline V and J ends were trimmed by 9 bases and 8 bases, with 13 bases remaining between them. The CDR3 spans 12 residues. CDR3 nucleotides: TGTGCCAGTGGAGGTACGACCGAAAAACTGTTTTTT. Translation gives CASGGTTEKLFF.

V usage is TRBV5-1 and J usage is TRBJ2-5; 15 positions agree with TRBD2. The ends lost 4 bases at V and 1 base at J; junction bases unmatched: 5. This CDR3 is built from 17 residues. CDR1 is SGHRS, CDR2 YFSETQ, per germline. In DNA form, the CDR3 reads TGCGCCAGCAGCCTGAGGACTAGCGGGAGGGCCCAAGAGACCCAGTACTTC. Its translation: CASSLRTSGRAQETQYF. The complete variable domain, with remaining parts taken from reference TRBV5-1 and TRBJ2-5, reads KAGVTQTPRYLIKTRGQQVTLSCSPISGHRSVSWYQQTPGQGLQFLFEYFSETQRNKGNFPGRFSGRQFSNSRSEMNVSTLELGDSALYLCASSLRTSGRAQETQYFGPGTRLLVL.

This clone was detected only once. The CDR3, as DNA: TGCAGCGTTGACCCGGGGACTTTCTTT. Its protein is CSVDPGTFF. The chain couples TRBV29-1 to TRBJ1-1; D gene unclear. Trimming left V 3 bases short and J 12 bases short, with 8 bases between. The CDR3 extends over 9 amino acids. Germline lookup yields CDR1 SQVTM and CDR2 ANQGSEA.

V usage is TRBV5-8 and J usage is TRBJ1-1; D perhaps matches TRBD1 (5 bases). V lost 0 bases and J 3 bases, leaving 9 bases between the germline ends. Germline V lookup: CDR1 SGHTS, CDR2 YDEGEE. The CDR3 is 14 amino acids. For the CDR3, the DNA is TGTGCCAGCAGCTTGGTAAGGGGCCACACTGAAGCTTTCTTT. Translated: CASSLVRGHTEAFF.

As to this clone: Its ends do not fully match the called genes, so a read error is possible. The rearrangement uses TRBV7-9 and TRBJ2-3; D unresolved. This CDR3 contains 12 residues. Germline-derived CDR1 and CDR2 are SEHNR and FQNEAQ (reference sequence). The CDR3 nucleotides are TGTTCCAGCACCTATATCCCAGATACGCAGTATTTT. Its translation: CSSTYIPDTQYF.

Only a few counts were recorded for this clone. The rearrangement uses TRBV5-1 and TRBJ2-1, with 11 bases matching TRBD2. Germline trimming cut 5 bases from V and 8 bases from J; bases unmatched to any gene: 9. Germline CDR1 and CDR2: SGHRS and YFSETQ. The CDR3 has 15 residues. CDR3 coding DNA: TGCGCCAGCAGTAATCCGGGACTAGCGGTTTATGAGCAGTTCTTC. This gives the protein CASSNPGLAVYEQFF.

This CDR3 reads CATSRGGSGRSYEQYF. CDR3 nucleotide sequence: TGTGCCACCAGCAGAGGAGGGAGCGGGAGGTCCTACGAGCAGTACTTC. The rearrangement joins TRBV15 to TRBJ2-7; 9 bases map to TRBD2. Trimming at V came to 1 base and at J to 1 base, leaving 5 bases not matched to a gene. Per the germline V gene, CDR1 is LNHNV and CDR2 is YYDKDF (reference sequence). This CDR3 contains 16 residues.

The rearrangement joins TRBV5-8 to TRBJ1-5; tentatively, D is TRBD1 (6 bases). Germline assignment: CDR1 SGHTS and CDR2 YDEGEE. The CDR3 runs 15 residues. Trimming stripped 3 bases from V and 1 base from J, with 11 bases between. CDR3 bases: TGTGCCAGCAGCTCCGGACAGAAAAGCAATCAGCCCCAGCATTTT. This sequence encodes CASSSGQKSNQPQHF.